This TCR beta chain is from a study of cytomegalovirus exposure and HLA in healthy donors. With 60 Vbeta and 13 Jbeta primers, the PCR was carried out. The repertoire was sequenced with immunoSEQ multiplex PCR; TCRdb's copy has only in-frame clones and lacks some. The sample shows around 65,000 clones, and around 15% sits with its ten largest clones. V shed 6 bases, J shed 2 bases, and the junction held 16 bases outside the gene matches. The CDR3 loop spans 18 amino acids. Per germline, CDR1 MNHEY and CDR2 SMNVEV (reference sequence). V and J are TRBV27 and TRBJ2-1; 7 bases map to TRBD2. The sequenced sample consisted of PBMCs. The origin of this receptor is a boy aged 5 to 17 in good health and CMV-seronegative. The CDR3 bases are TGTGCCAGCAGAATCGTGGGGTCCGGGACTAAGACCTACAATGAGCAGTTCTTC. Residues: CASRIVGSGTKTYNEQFF.